This T cell receptor beta chain originates from a study of radiotherapy plus CTLA-4 blockade in lung cancer. TCRdb's table, derived via immunoSEQ multiplex PCR, lists solely in-frame clones and lacks some. The top ten clones hold 5.2% of a sample with 90,000 to 150,000 clones, approximately 80% of them seen once. This CDR3 region has 12 residues. V lost 8 bases and J lost 0, with 5 bases in between. Germline V gene sequence: CDR1 SEHNR, CDR2 FQNEAQ (reference sequence). About this clone itself: Distinct nucleotide sequences in the sample also encode this CDR3.

The chain combines TRBV7-9 with TRBJ1-3, with no clear D. The receptor's source is a human donor with non-small cell lung cancer who had a partial response to radiotherapy plus ipilimumab. Sequencing used peripheral blood, obtained from a patient treated with radiotherapy plus ipilimumab. CDR3 sequence: CASGSSGNTIYF. CDR3 DNA: TGTGCCAGCGGTAGCTCTGGAAACACCATATATTTT.